The 9 T cell receptor beta chains listed next were all sequenced from one sample in a study of T cells after yellow fever vaccination. TCRdb re-called the 5' RACE reads with MiXCR, one entry per CDR3 protein. The table includes about 170,000 distinct CDR3 sequences, roughly 11% detected once. The sample here was CD8+ T cells sorted from PBMCs, taken 15 days after the yellow fever booster vaccination. The receptors were sampled from a man aged 18 to 35 who received the YFV17D yellow fever vaccine.

This chain joins TRBV5-5 and TRBJ2-1, with D possibly called TRBD1 or TRBD2 (5 bases each). Trimming took 4 bases from V and 10 from J, leaving 12 bases between them. The CDR3 is made up of 12 amino acids. Germline CDR1 SGHKS, CDR2 YYEKEE (reference sequence). In DNA, the CDR3 is TGTGCCAGCAGCATAGCCGGGACGGAGCAGTTCTTC. This codes for CASSIAGTEQFF.

The sample holds a few counts of this clonotype. The chain has TRBV4-1 and TRBJ1-6; tentative D call: TRBD1 (5 bases). Germline CDR1 MGHRA, CDR2 YSYEKL. Trimming left V 0 bases short and J 10 bases short, with 16 bases between. CDR3 length: 16 residues. CDR3 in DNA: TGCGCCAGCAGCCAAGAATGGGACCCCGCATGGTCACCCCTCCACTTT. It is translated as CASSQEWDPAWSPLHF.

V usage is TRBV7-9 and J usage is TRBJ1-2, with TRBD1 identical over 7 bases. Germline V gives CDR1 SEHNR, CDR2 FQNEAQ (reference sequence). This CDR3 has 16 amino acids. V was pared by 5 bases and J by 6 bases, with 15 bases of the junction left unmatched. Here the CDR3 DNA reads TGTGCCAGCAGCCCGAGCCACAGGGGAGATCAAGATGGCTACACCTTC. This translates into CASSPSHRGDQDGYTF.

The rearrangement joins TRBV6-5 to TRBJ2-7, with 7 bases aligning to TRBD1. The length of the CDR3 is 15 residues. CDR1 and CDR2 from the germline V gene are MNHEY and SVGAGI. Trimming cost V 6 bases and J 4 bases; bases outside gene matches: 12. This chain's CDR3 is CASSPPTGSIYEQYF. The CDR3, as DNA: TGTGCCAGCAGCCCGCCGACAGGGAGCATTTACGAGCAGTACTTC.

This clonotype was detected many times. This rearrangement joins TRBV16 to TRBJ1-5; TRBD1 is a possible D gene (5 bases). The CDR3 totals 13 residues. Germline lookup yields CDR1 KGHSY and CDR2 FQNENV. V was shortened by 0 bases and J by 11 bases, with 11 bases between the two germline ends. This CDR3 reads CASSQSGPRAQHF. In DNA, the CDR3 is TGTGCCAGCAGCCAATCGGGGCCCCGAGCCCAGCATTTT.

This clonotype has more than one count but fewer than ten. The CDR3 loop reads CASRTGRSNNEQFF. The CDR3 DNA is TGTGCCAGCAGGACGGGACGGAGTAACAATGAGCAGTTCTTC. The rearrangement joins TRBV27 to TRBJ2-1, with D perhaps TRBD1 or TRBD2 (5 bases each). V lost 6 bases and J lost 5, with 14 bases in between. The CDR3 sequence is 14 residues long. The germline gives CDR1 MNHEY, CDR2 SMNVEV (reference sequence).

The sample holds a few counts of this clonotype. This chain uses TRBV30 with TRBJ2-7; perhaps TRBD2 as D (6 bases). Germline CDR1 GTSNPN, CDR2 SVGIG (reference sequence). Trimming took 0 bases from V and 2 from J, leaving 11 bases between them. CDR3 length equals 14 residues. CDR3 bases: TGTGCCTGGAGTGTCCGGGACTTAACCTACGAGCAGTACTTC. Residues: CAWSVRDLTYEQYF.

The chain links TRBV20-1 to TRBJ2-7, with TRBD2 matching over 11 bases. From germline, CDR1 is DFQATT and CDR2 SNEGSKA (reference sequence). V shed 1 base and J 4 bases; nucleotides not matched to a gene: 12. This CDR3 contains 17 residues. The chain's CDR3 is CSARGSHSTSGVYEQYV. The DNA for the CDR3 is TGCAGTGCTAGAGGCAGTCATTCGACTAGCGGGGTTTACGAGCAGTACGTC.

There are a few counts of this clonotype. The chain joins TRBV6-2 or TRBV6-3 to TRBJ1-2; D remains unclear. CDR1 is MNHEY, CDR2 SVGEGT, per germline. Trimming removed 5 bases from V and 8 bases from J, with 15 bases in between. There are 13 residues in the CDR3. CDR3 DNA: TGTGCCAGCAGTAGCGGGTTCTCGTCCGGCTACACCTTC. Its protein is CASSSGFSSGYTF.